One sample yielded the 10 T cell receptor beta chains listed below, sequenced in a study of T cell responses to AZD1222 COVID-19 vaccine. The method was immunoSEQ multiplex PCR; TCRdb's version includes in-frame clones alone and lacks a portion of them. The table records around 96,000 clones, about 86% of them present only once. This sample comprised peripheral blood, obtained 28 days after the second AZD1222 dose. All receptors come from an adult who received the AZD1222 COVID-19 vaccine.

The count of this clone is one. V gene TRBV27 combines with J gene TRBJ2-1, with 15 bases matching TRBD2. Germline lookup yields CDR1 MNHEY and CDR2 SMNVEV (reference sequence). The CDR3 length is 18 residues. The J segment lost 9 bases and the V segment lost 5 bases, leaving 14 bases of the junction unmatched. The CDR3 here is CASSLISGLAGGFTEQFF. The CDR3 DNA reads TGTGCCAGCAGTCTTATCAGTGGACTAGCGGGGGGGTTCACTGAGCAGTTCTTC.

Remarks on this clone: An end of the junction differs from the germline gene, which may be a read error. The CDR3 DNA follows: TGTGTCAGCACACTCTTCTCTGGAAACACCATATATTTT. Translation gives CVSTLFSGNTIYF. This chain links TRBV6-5 with TRBJ1-3; no clear D gene. This CDR3 is 13 amino acids long. Per germline, CDR1 MNHEY and CDR2 SVGAGI.

The rearrangement joins TRBV7-8 to TRBJ1-1; the D gene is possibly TRBD1 (5 bases). The CDR3 consists of 14 residues. CDR1 is SGHVS, CDR2 FQNEAQ, per germline. Trimming pared 1 base from V and 5 bases from J, leaving 11 bases between. The DNA of the CDR3 is TGTGCCAGCAGCTTAGTGGGGGGTGGGACTGAAGCTTTCTTT. Translation gives CASSLVGGGTEAFF.

In its sample, this clone was seen a few times. Other nucleotide sequences in the sample specify the same CDR3. The chain is built from TRBV4-2 and TRBJ1-2; D unresolved. Trimming left V 3 bases short and J 3 bases short, with 2 bases between. CDR3 size: 11 residues. Germline CDR1 LGHNA, CDR2 YNFKEQ. Here the CDR3 DNA reads TGTGCCAGCAGCCAGGACTATGGCTACACCTTC. This translates into CASSQDYGYTF.

A remark on this clone: The same CDR3 is also encoded by other DNA sequences in this sample. The V call is TRBV7-2, the J call TRBJ1-5; a possible D gene is TRBD1 (5 bases). Per germline, CDR1 SGHTA and CDR2 FQGNSA. The CDR3 length is 13 residues. V was shortened by 5 bases and J by 7 bases, with 12 bases between the two germline ends. CDR3 protein: CASSPETAQPQHF. CDR3 DNA sequence: TGTGCCAGCAGCCCCGAGACAGCACAGCCCCAGCATTTT.

J is TRBJ2-7 and V is TRBV6-6; either TRBD1 or TRBD2 may fit D (5 bases each). CDR3 length: 15 residues. The germline CDR1 and CDR2 sequences are MNHNY and SVGAGI (reference sequence). The V end was cut by 0 bases, the J end by 0 bases, with 9 bases between. The CDR3 sequence is CASSYSPGSSYEQYF. CDR3 bases: TGTGCCAGCAGTTACTCGCCAGGGAGCTCCTACGAGCAGTACTTC.

The genes are TRBV19 and TRBJ1-4; D is ambiguous. Trimming removed 7 bases from V and 8 bases from J, with 14 bases in between. This CDR3 region has 13 residues. Germline V gene data show CDR1 as LNHDA and CDR2 as SQIVND (reference sequence). CDR3 sequence: CASTRSGREKLFF. CDR3 sequence (DNA): TGTGCCAGTACCCGGTCGGGTCGGGAAAAACTGTTTTTT.

V and J are TRBV5-1 and TRBJ1-1; 7 bases agree with TRBD1. The CDR3 extends over 11 amino acids. V was pared by 4 bases and J by 9 bases, with 3 bases of the junction left unmatched. Germline values: CDR1 SGHRS, CDR2 YFSETQ. DNA of the CDR3: TGCGCCAGCAGCGGGACAGCCAAAGCTTTCTTT. As protein: CASSGTAKAFF.

V gene TRBV28 combines with J gene TRBJ1-2; perhaps TRBD1 as D (5 bases). The germline V gene encodes CDR1 MDHEN and CDR2 SYDVKM. There are 12 residues in the CDR3. With 5 bases removed from V and 7 bases from J, the gap between germline ends came to 11 bases. The CDR3 here is CASSIRTTGYTF. For the CDR3, the DNA is TGTGCCAGCAGTATAAGGACAACTGGCTACACCTTC.

The V gene is TRBV28, the J gene TRBJ2-7, with D tentatively TRBD1 (5 bases). The V gene's germline CDR1 is MDHEN and CDR2 SYDVKM. The CDR3 covers 12 residues. Trimming took off 5 bases at V and 6 bases at J, with 11 bases between the two ends. The DNA of the CDR3 is TGTGCCAGCAGTCTCGGACATGGCGAGCAGTACTTC. Translation gives CASSLGHGEQYF.